Below are 2 T cell receptor beta chains sequenced from a single sample in a study of T cell clonotyping in hematopoietic cell transplantation. The repertoire was sequenced with immunoSEQ multiplex PCR; TCRdb's copy has only in-frame clones and lacks some. The sample holds 27,000 or so clones, approximately 96% seen once. The material sequenced was peripheral blood mononuclear cells. The source of these receptors is a man aged 45-65 years in good health. Some clones in this sample may be carry-over from other donors' samples.

This chain joins TRBV30 and TRBJ1-1; D gene unclear. The ends were cut back, 4 bases at V and 1 base at J, with 7 bases in the middle. The CDR3 is 12 residues long. Germline CDR1 GTSNPN, CDR2 SVGIG (reference sequence). The CDR3 DNA reads TGTGCCTGGAATAGGCAGAACACTGAAGCTTTCTTT. This codes for CAWNRQNTEAFF.

V is TRBV19 and J is TRBJ2-1; maybe TRBD1 (6 bases). CDR1 and CDR2 from the germline V gene are LNHDA and SQIVND (reference sequence). V was shortened by 3 bases and J by 6 bases, with 12 bases between the two germline ends. This CDR3 spans 14 amino acids. CDR3: CASSIRGTTNEQFF. CDR3 DNA sequence: TGTGCCAGTAGTATTAGAGGGACAACCAATGAGCAGTTCTTC.